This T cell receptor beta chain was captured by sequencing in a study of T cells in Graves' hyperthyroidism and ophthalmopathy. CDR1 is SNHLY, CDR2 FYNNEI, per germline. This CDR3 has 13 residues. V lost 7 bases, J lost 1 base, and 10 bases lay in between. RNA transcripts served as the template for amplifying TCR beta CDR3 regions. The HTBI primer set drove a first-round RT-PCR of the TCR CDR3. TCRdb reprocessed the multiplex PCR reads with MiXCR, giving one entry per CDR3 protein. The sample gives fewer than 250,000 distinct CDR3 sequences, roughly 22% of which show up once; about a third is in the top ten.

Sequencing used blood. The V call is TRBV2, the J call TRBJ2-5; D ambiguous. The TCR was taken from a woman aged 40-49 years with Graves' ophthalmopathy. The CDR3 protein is CASISQTQETQYF. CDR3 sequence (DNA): TGTGCCAGCATTTCTCAGACCCAAGAGACCCAGTACTTC.